A single sample gave rise to the 27 T cell receptor beta chains below, sequenced in a study of blood T cell repertoires in COVID-19. Assay used: immunoSEQ multiplex PCR; TCRdb lists only in-frame clones, some missing. The sample lists around 290,000 clones; more than 70% were seen once. The source material was PBMCs or T cells enriched from blood (not recorded which). The receptors derive from an older woman in a cohort exposed to, infected with or recovered from COVID-19 (not recorded which).

This clone has more than one count but fewer than ten. The J gene is TRBJ1-1, the V gene TRBV30, with TRBD1 matching 7 bases. The J segment lost 4 bases and the V segment lost 3 bases, leaving 8 bases of the junction unmatched. The germline CDR1 and CDR2 sequences are GTSNPN and SVGIG (reference sequence). The CDR3 runs 14 residues. The CDR3 coding sequence is TGTGCCTGGAGCCCAGGGGGATGGACCACTGAAGCTTTCTTT. Translation: CAWSPGGWTTEAFF.

The CDR3 sequence is CASSVGLKGLDTEAFF. CDR3 nucleotides: TGTGCCAGCAGCGTGGGGCTGAAGGGGCTGGACACTGAAGCTTTCTTT. This chain connects TRBV9 to TRBJ1-1, with a weak D call TRBD1 (5 bases). This CDR3 contains 16 residues. Germline CDR1 reads SGDLS; CDR2 reads YYNGEE. V was trimmed by 2 bases and J by 3 bases, leaving 17 bases between them.

The chain combines TRBV18 with TRBJ2-1, with 13 bases lining up with TRBD2. V was clipped by 0 bases and J by 5 bases; unmatched bases: 1. Germline V CDR1 and CDR2: KGHSH, LQKENI. This CDR3 contains 16 residues. The CDR3 nucleotides read TGTGCCAGCTCACCACCCGGACTAGCGGGGGACAATGAGCAGTTCTTC. This codes for CASSPPGLAGDNEQFF.

Written as DNA, the CDR3 is TGTGCCAGCAGGTCACACGACACCTTCCGGGACAGGGGGCCGGGAGATACGCAGTATTTT. Translated: CASRSHDTFRDRGPGDTQYF. V and J are TRBV27 and TRBJ2-3; TRBD1 aligns across 12 bases. The V gene end was trimmed by 6 bases and the J gene end by 5 bases; junction bases not matched to a gene: 21. The CDR3 is 20 amino acids. CDR1 is MNHEY, CDR2 SMNVEV, per germline (reference sequence).

The chain links TRBV5-4 to TRBJ2-3, with 8 nucleotides matching TRBD1. V dropped 4 bases and J dropped 4; count of bases not matched to a gene: 8. CDR1 and CDR2 (germline): SGHNT, YYREEE (reference sequence). The CDR3 length is 15 residues. CDR3 nucleotides: TGTGCCAGCAGCCTCCGGACAGGGACGTCAGATACGCAGTATTTT. Translation gives CASSLRTGTSDTQYF.

The CDR3, as DNA: TGTGCCAGCAGCTCGACGACTAGCGGGAGGGCGGGGGCCAAAAACATTCAGTACTTC. Residues: CASSSTTSGRAGAKNIQYF. The rearrangement joins TRBV11-2 to TRBJ2-4; 14 nucleotides agree with TRBD2. This CDR3 spans 19 amino acids. The junction had 9 bases not matched to a gene; V was cut back by 4 bases and J by 1 base. Germline V CDR1 and CDR2: SGHAT, FQNNGV.

CDR3 sequence: CASSPLEGKGQPQHF. The DNA for the CDR3 is TGTGCCAGCTCACCGTTGGAGGGTAAGGGACAGCCCCAGCATTTT. The V call is TRBV18, the J call TRBJ1-5; D remains unclear. V was cut by 3 bases and J by 7 bases, with 16 bases left in between. CDR3 length: 15 amino acids. CDR1 and CDR2 from the germline V gene are KGHSH and LQKENI.

The rearrangement joins TRBV6-5 to TRBJ1-2; 7 nucleotides match TRBD1. Germline V gene data show CDR1 as MNHEY and CDR2 as SVGAGI. Trimming at V came to 5 bases and at J to 8 bases, leaving 8 bases not matched to a gene. The CDR3 sequence is 13 residues long. CDR3 in amino acids: CASSPDRVWGYTF. CDR3 in DNA: TGTGCCAGCAGTCCAGACAGGGTGTGGGGCTACACCTTC.

The chain recombines TRBV6-5 with TRBJ1-2; D may be TRBD1 (5 bases). Germline V gene lookup returns CDR1 MNHEY and CDR2 SVGAGI. This CDR3 region has 13 residues. Trimming stripped 7 bases from V and 1 base from J, with 10 bases between. CDR3 region: CASTGVFNYGYTF. For the CDR3, the DNA is TGTGCCAGCACGGGGGTTTTTAACTATGGCTACACCTTC.

The chain couples TRBV11-2 to TRBJ2-7; 10 bases fit TRBD1. CDR1 is SGHAT, CDR2 FQNNGV, per germline. The CDR3 loop spans 13 amino acids. V trimming: 4 bases; J trimming: 5 bases; junction bases outside the gene matches: 2. Here the CDR3 reads CASSSDRGNEQYF. In nucleotides, the CDR3 is TGTGCCAGCAGCTCGGACAGGGGGAACGAGCAGTACTTC.

CDR3 nucleotide sequence: TGCGCCAGCAGCTTGGAAGGGGGCGCCTACAATGAGCAGTTCTTC. This gives the protein CASSLEGGAYNEQFF. J is TRBJ2-1 and V is TRBV5-1, with 7 bases matching TRBD1. CDR3 length: 15 amino acids. Trimming cost V 0 bases and J 2 bases; bases outside gene matches: 2. The V gene's germline CDR1 is SGHRS and CDR2 YFSETQ.

The CDR3 protein is CASSSVGGDTQYF. DNA of the CDR3: TGTGCCAGCAGCTCTGTGGGGGGTGATACGCAGTATTTT. The chain combines TRBV11-3 with TRBJ2-3; D may be TRBD2 (6 bases). The V end was cut by 4 bases, the J end by 6 bases, with 11 bases between. Germline V gives CDR1 SGHNT, CDR2 YENEEA. The CDR3 runs to 13 residues.

The chain recombines TRBV2 with TRBJ2-7; D gene uncertain. From germline, CDR1 is SNHLY and CDR2 FYNNEI. The CDR3 is made up of 14 amino acids. V was pared by 4 bases and J by 1 base, with 11 bases between. In DNA form, the CDR3 reads TGTGCCAGCAGTGTTACAGTTAGATCCTACGAGCAGTACTTC. This sequence encodes CASSVTVRSYEQYF.

V and J are TRBV4-1 and TRBJ2-7; 8 nucleotides match TRBD1. V trimming: 1 base; J trimming: 5 bases; junction bases outside the gene matches: 4. The CDR3 length is 14 residues. In germline, CDR1 is MGHRA, CDR2 YSYEKL. This chain's CDR3 is CASSQGTGRDEQYF. The CDR3 DNA follows: TGCGCCAGCAGCCAAGGGACAGGGAGAGACGAGCAGTACTTC.

The chain is built from TRBV6-6 and TRBJ2-1; D is perhaps TRBD1 (7 bases). V dropped 2 bases and J dropped 7 bases, with 12 bases sitting between them. Germline V CDR1 and CDR2: MNHNY, SVGAGI (reference sequence). The CDR3 sequence is 14 residues long. CDR3 region: CASSYGQGGNEQFF. In DNA, the CDR3 is TGTGCCAGCAGTTACGGGCAGGGGGGTAATGAGCAGTTCTTC.

The genes are TRBV27 and TRBJ2-7; TRBD1 might be the D (5 bases). Trimming cost V 2 bases and J 4 bases, with 18 bases left between them. The CDR3 covers 16 residues. Germline values: CDR1 MNHEY, CDR2 SMNVEV (reference sequence). The CDR3 loop reads CASSLVGQGGRYEQYF. The CDR3 DNA reads as TGTGCCAGCAGTTTAGTAGGTCAGGGCGGTCGATACGAGCAGTACTTC.

The genes are TRBV5-1 and TRBJ1-2, with D maybe TRBD1 (6 bases). V was shortened by 0 bases and J by 8 bases, with 11 bases between the two germline ends. CDR1 is SGHRS, CDR2 YFSETQ, per germline. CDR3 length equals 13 residues. The CDR3 DNA follows: TGCGCCAGCAGCTTGGACAGGGTGAGGGGCTACACCTTC. This codes for CASSLDRVRGYTF.

The chain uses TRBV2 and TRBJ1-3; D gene unclear. Germline V gene sequence: CDR1 SNHLY, CDR2 FYNNEI. Trimming stripped 3 bases from V and 9 bases from J, with 6 bases between. This CDR3 is 11 amino acids long. CDR3 loop: CASSDRGTIYF. In DNA form, the CDR3 reads TGTGCCAGCAGTGACCGGGGCACCATATATTTT.

The V and J genes are TRBV7-2 and TRBJ1-2; a possible D gene is TRBD1 (6 bases). The CDR3 totals 14 residues. V gave up 2 bases and J gave up 8 bases, with 15 bases separating them. Germline loops: CDR1 SGHTA, CDR2 FQGNSA. This CDR3 reads CASSLRNRESGYTF. The CDR3, as DNA: TGTGCCAGCAGCTTAAGAAACAGGGAAAGCGGCTACACCTTC.

This clone was recorded only once. The rearrangement joins TRBV5-1 to TRBJ1-4, with a weak D call TRBD1 (5 bases). Trimming cost V 4 bases and J 6 bases, with 13 bases left between them. The CDR3 is made up of 14 amino acids. The germline CDR1 and CDR2 sequences are SGHRS and YFSETQ. CDR3 amino acids: CASSITSTDEKLFF. CDR3 in DNA: TGCGCCAGCAGCATTACATCGACAGATGAAAAACTGTTTTTT.

The chain uses TRBV2 and TRBJ1-4; 10 bases map to TRBD1. V gave up 6 bases and J gave up 6 bases; unmatched junction bases: 7. CDR3 length: 15 residues. Looked up from germline, CDR1 is SNHLY and CDR2 is FYNNEI. CDR3 bases: TGTGCCAGCAGCCCTGGACAGGGGGTCGATGAAAAACTGTTTTTT. The encoded protein is CASSPGQGVDEKLFF.

The chain recombines TRBV9 with TRBJ1-4; D is possibly TRBD1 (5 bases). Trimming left V 2 bases short and J 7 bases short, with 12 bases between. CDR3 length equals 14 residues. Germline V CDR1 and CDR2: SGDLS, YYNGEE. In nucleotides, the CDR3 is TGTGCCAGCAGCGTGGGGGGGTCGAGTGAAAAACTGTTTTTT. Translation: CASSVGGSSEKLFF.

This rearrangement joins TRBV18 to TRBJ1-2, with TRBD1 matching 8 bases. The CDR3 is made up of 13 amino acids. Trimming removed 3 bases from V and 5 bases from J; junction bases left unmatched: 2. Germline CDR1 KGHSH, CDR2 LQKENI. CDR3: CASSPDRGYGYTF. The DNA for the CDR3 is TGTGCCAGCTCACCCGACAGGGGTTATGGCTACACCTTC.

Here the CDR3 DNA reads TGTGCCACAAAGGCAATAGCGGACACAGATACGCAGTATTTT. This codes for CATKAIADTDTQYF. The V call is TRBV10-3, the J call TRBJ2-3; maybe TRBD2 (6 bases). Trimming removed 10 bases at V and 2 bases at J, with 16 bases between. The germline gives CDR1 ENHRY, CDR2 SYGVKD. The CDR3 loop spans 14 amino acids.

The chain carries TRBV5-1 and TRBJ2-7; a possible D gene is TRBD2 (6 bases). The CDR3 totals 14 residues. The V gene's germline CDR1 is SGHRS and CDR2 YFSETQ. Trimming shortened V by 0 bases and J by 5 bases, and 12 bases separated the two germline ends. The CDR3 region has the DNA TGCGCCAGCAGCTTGGCCTGGCGCGGGAACGAGCAGTACTTC. Protein: CASSLAWRGNEQYF.

V usage is TRBV28 and J usage is TRBJ1-5; 7 bases fit TRBD1. Per germline, CDR1 MDHEN and CDR2 SYDVKM. The CDR3 length is 15 residues. V was clipped by 3 bases and J by 3 bases; unmatched bases: 5. CDR3 sequence (DNA): TGTGCCAGCAGTTTTAACAGGGGTTCCAATCAGCCCCAGCATTTT. Amino acids: CASSFNRGSNQPQHF.

The chain links TRBV19 to TRBJ2-7; tentatively, D is TRBD2 (5 bases). This CDR3 has 16 residues. V lost 5 bases to trimming and J lost 0 bases, with 17 bases between them. Germline V gene sequence: CDR1 LNHDA, CDR2 SQIVND (reference sequence). CDR3 DNA sequence: TGTGCCAGTAGTCCCCGGGGTCGAATTAGCTCCTACGAGCAGTACTTC. It encodes CASSPRGRISSYEQYF.